This T cell receptor (beta chain) was captured by sequencing in a study of T cell therapy after organ transplantation (dated by TCRdb to between 2018 and 2021). Broadly, across the study: The therapy products consisted of autologous CMV-specific T cells grown in vitro for around two weeks using a peptide pool of 30 HLA class I and II CMV epitopes. Patients were given up to 6 doses of T cells at 2-week intervals and were followed for 25 to 35 weeks after finishing therapy. About 80% of the ten patients were classed as clinical responders and two as nonresponders. The median number of CMV-specific T cells given to patients was 1.92 x 10^8, delivered over 2 to 6 intravenous infusions. A follow-up TRBV repertoire analysis was performed on an open-label phase I trial of autologous CMV-specific adoptive T cell therapy in solid-organ transplant recipients. Pretherapy peripheral blood samples were collected before commencement of T cell therapy. Long-term post-therapy samples were obtainable from only about 75% of the 10 patients.

The sample's time point, from its label and the paper: before start of T cell therapy. Patients were solid-organ transplant recipients with drug-resistant/recurrent cytomegalovirus. Roughly 10 of the trial participants were picked for repertoire analysis depending on whether post-therapy peripheral blood mononuclear cells were available. Viable CD3+CD8+CD4- lymphocytes were sorted from PBMCs on a BD FACSAria III. The Qiagen DNeasy Kit was used to extract genomic DNA from sorted cells. The V and J ends are trimmed by 6 bases and 3 bases, leaving 38 bases between them. The CDR3 measures 22 amino acids from cysteine to phenylalanine. Kept here is only the CDR3 DNA, which spans 66 bases and is read in frame from base 1. The investigation overall reported the following: Reduced sample coverage from poor CD8+ T cell yield may be reflected in the few expansions detected in nonresponders. Assessment of confounders such as concurrent antirejection and antiviral medications was prevented by the small cohort. Marked pretherapy clonal expansions with minimal repertoire change after therapy were observed in nonresponders. Both transferred clonotypes and endogenous clonotypes not detected in the therapy products appeared to be included in post-therapy reconstitution. The fold change in CD8 clonality after therapy was inversely correlated with pretherapy clonality, which suggests that less biased repertoires were more open to remodeling.

To note about this clone: Its antigen is currently not known. No qualities accompany the bases; no much larger clone lies one base away.

The immunoSEQ two-step, bias-controlled multiplex PCR assay was used to amplify TRB CDR3 regions from genomic DNA. An Illumina NextSeq 500 was used to sequence the CDR3 libraries. As for the authors' bioinformatics: The immunoSEQ Analyzer platform was used for initial alignment and bioinformatics, including bias normalization against synthetic CDR3 analogs. Annotation of V, D and J genes was based on the definitions in the IMGT database. Further TRBV analyses used VDJtools version 1.1.10 and the R package tcR version 2.2.1.11 with default settings. GLIPH analysis was performed with version 1.0 using default settings. In CDR3 sequences with at least 5 reads, significant changes in clonotype frequency were tested by a 2-sided binomial test with Benjamini-Hochberg correction (alpha = 0.01). Imported from immuneACCESS, the table was reduced by TCRdb to in-frame sequences with V and J called. These copies leave out some clones; in studies compared against another copy, an unresolved V gene accounts for under half, and the cause of the remainder is not known. V and J calls and clone size are those listed in that table; D and trimming were worked out from the DNA. The sample yields roughly 48,000 clones; 94% were counted once. Clones ranked in the top ten supply 2.5% to 3.5% of the sample.

The rearranged segments are TRBV23-1 and TRBJ1-1; too little of a D gene remains to name it. TRBV23-1 is known as an ORF, though its function is uncertain. The material was CD8+ T cells from blood, obtained before autologous CMV-specific T cell therapy. The TCR sequence derives from a human patient who had received a solid organ transplant and had CMV disease. The DNA is TGCGCCAGCAGACCCTGCCTTTGGACGCTCAACTCTGAGATTTTAGAGGACACTGAAGCTTTCTTT. Its protein reads: CASRPCLWTLNSEILEDTEAFF.